This T cell receptor beta chain was retrieved from a study of post-analysis software for immune sequencing data. Study results and limitations: Batch-mates among the samples co-clustered strongly by F measure. Comparison of patients with controls showed 5 or 6 TRBV segments more frequent in patients, TRBV5-6, TRBV5-1 and TRBV20-1 among them. Controls significantly exceeded multiple sclerosis patients in normalized Chao1 diversity.

From germline, CDR1 is DFQATT and CDR2 SNEGSKA (reference sequence). This CDR3 is built from 13 residues. Trimming took 4 bases from V and 2 from J, leaving 11 bases between them. Carried by the TCR beta cDNA libraries were unique molecular identifiers. From 1 to 10 million T cells, hundreds of thousands of cDNA molecules were obtained. One entry per CDR3 protein, called by TCRdb with MiXCR from the PCR reads. In the table there are hundreds of thousands of distinct CDR3 sequences, 30% of which are singletons. This clonotype has more than one count but fewer than ten. Its specificity is not known. This TCR derives from a girl between 5 and 17 years old with multiple sclerosis. The sequenced material came from blood. The chain links TRBV20-1 to TRBJ2-5, with a possible D match to TRBD2 (5 bases). CDR3 sequence (DNA): TGCAGTGCTACGGAAGCGGCGCAAGAGACCCAGTACTTC. Protein: CSATEAAQETQYF.